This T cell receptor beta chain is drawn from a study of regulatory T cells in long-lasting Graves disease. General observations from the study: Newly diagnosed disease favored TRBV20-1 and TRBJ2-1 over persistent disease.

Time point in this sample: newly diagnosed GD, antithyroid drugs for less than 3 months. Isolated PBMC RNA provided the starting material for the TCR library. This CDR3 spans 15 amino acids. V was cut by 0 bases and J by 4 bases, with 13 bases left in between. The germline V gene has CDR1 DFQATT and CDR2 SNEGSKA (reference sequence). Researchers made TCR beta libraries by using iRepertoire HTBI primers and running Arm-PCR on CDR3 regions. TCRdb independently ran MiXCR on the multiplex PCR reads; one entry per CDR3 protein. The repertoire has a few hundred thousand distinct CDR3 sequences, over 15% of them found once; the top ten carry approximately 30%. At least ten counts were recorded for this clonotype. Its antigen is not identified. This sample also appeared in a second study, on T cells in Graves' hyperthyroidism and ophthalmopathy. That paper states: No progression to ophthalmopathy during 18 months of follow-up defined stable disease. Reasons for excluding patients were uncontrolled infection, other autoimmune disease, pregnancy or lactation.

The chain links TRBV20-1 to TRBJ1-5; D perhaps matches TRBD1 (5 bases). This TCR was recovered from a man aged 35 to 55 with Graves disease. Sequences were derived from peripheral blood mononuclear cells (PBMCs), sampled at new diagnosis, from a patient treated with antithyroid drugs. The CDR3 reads CSARDIGAANQPQHF. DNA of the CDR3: TGCAGTGCTAGAGACATAGGGGCCGCAAATCAGCCCCAGCATTTT.